A selection of T cell receptor beta chains follows, all from one sample in a study of radiation and T cells in renal cell carcinoma. Libraries were prepared by immunoSEQ multiplex PCR; TCRdb keeps only in-frame clonotypes and omits some of them. The table shows 140,000 to 150,000 clones, with about 87% occurring only once. The sample here was blood, taken from a patient whose treatment included radiotherapy and nephrectomy. The receptors come from a woman in her 70s with renal cell carcinoma. Both conserved end residues are part of each CDR3. D genes are given only for firm matches. The size of a clone is reported for some rows only, either as once, few or many, or as a class for expanded clones.

TGTGCCAGCAGCTTAACGGATACGCAGTATTTT,CASSLTDTQYF,-,-,TRBV7-2,TRBJ2-3
TGTGCCAGCAGTAGGAACAGGGGTTTCACAGATACGCAGTATTTT,CASSRNRGFTDTQYF,-,TRBD1,TRBV28,TRBJ2-3
TGTGCCAGCAGCTTGTTCAGGGGGGGCTACACCTTC,CASSLFRGGYTF,-,TRBD1,TRBV11-2,TRBJ1-2
TGTGCCAGCAGCCCGGGGACAGCTAATAACTATGGCTACACCTTC,CASSPGTANNYGYTF,-,TRBD1,TRBV5-4,TRBJ1-2
TGTGCCAGCAGTGGACAGGGTGGCACTGAAGCTTTCTTT,CASSGQGGTEAFF,-,TRBD1,TRBV25-1,TRBJ1-1
TGCGCCAGCGGGAACACAGGGGCCCCCTACAATGAGCAGTTCTTC,CASGNTGAPYNEQFF,-,TRBD1,TRBV5-1,TRBJ2-1
TGTGCCAGCTCACCAATGGCTAGCGGGGACAATGAGCAGTTCTTC,CASSPMASGDNEQFF,-,TRBD2,TRBV18,TRBJ2-1
TGTGCCAGCAGTCTGGGTAGCAATCAGCCCCAGCATTTT,CASSLGSNQPQHF,-,-,TRBV2,TRBJ1-5
TGTGCCAGCAGCTCGGCGGGGGGCTACACCTTC,CASSSAGGYTF,few,-,TRBV6-5,TRBJ1-2
TGTGCCAGCAGTTTACCGGACAGCTCCTACGAGCAGTACTTC,CASSLPDSSYEQYF,-,-,TRBV28,TRBJ2-7
TGCAGCGTAGCGACAGGGGCCTACGAGCAGTACTTC,CSVATGAYEQYF,-,TRBD1,TRBV29-1,TRBJ2-7
TGCGCCAGCAGCTTGGGTCAGTCCCGCTATGGCTACACCTTC,CASSLGQSRYGYTF,-,-,TRBV5-1,TRBJ1-2
TGTGCCAGCAGTGCCACGGGACTAGCGGGGAGATTGAAAGCCAACGTCCTGACTTTC,CASSATGLAGRLKANVLTF,-,TRBD2,TRBV6-4,TRBJ2-6
TGCGCCAGCAGCCTGTCGGACAGGAACACTGAAGCTTTCTTT,CASSLSDRNTEAFF,-,-,TRBV4-1,TRBJ1-1
TGTGCCAGCAGCTTGGACGGGGCTGGGGCCAACGTCCTGACTTTC,CASSLDGAGANVLTF,-,-,TRBV5-4,TRBJ2-6
TGTGCCACCAGCAGTCAAGGGAGAGACGAGCAGTACTTC,CATSSQGRDEQYF,-,-,TRBV15,TRBJ2-7
TGTGCCAGCAGTGATCGGGCATCCCCCCTGGGAGCTTTCTTT,CASSDRASPLGAFF,-,-,TRBV6-1,TRBJ1-1
TGTGCCAGCAGTCGGGTACGGGGGAACTATGGCTACACCTTC,CASSRVRGNYGYTF,-,-,TRBV27,TRBJ1-2
TGTGCCTGGAGTGTAGGCAGGGCCAAAAACATTCAGTACTTC,CAWSVGRAKNIQYF,-,-,TRBV30,TRBJ2-4
TGTGCCATCAGTTCAGGTTCTGGAAACACCATATATTTT,CAISSGSGNTIYF,-,-,TRBV10-3,TRBJ1-3
TGTGCCAGCAGTTACTCCCGCCGACAGGTCTACGAGCAGTACTTC,CASSYSRRQVYEQYF,once,-,TRBV6-5,TRBJ2-7
TGTGCCAGCAGTGTTTCGAGGAGGGAACTTAGTGGCTACACCTTC,CASSVSRRELSGYTF,-,-,TRBV2,TRBJ1-2
TGTGCCAGCAGCCTCAGGGGGCATAACTATGGCTACACCTTC,CASSLRGHNYGYTF,-,TRBD1,TRBV11-1,TRBJ1-2
TGCGCCAGCACTAGGGACACCAACATGAACACTGAAGCTTTCTTT,CASTRDTNMNTEAFF,-,-,TRBV5-1,TRBJ1-1
TGTGCCAGCAGTTCAGCCGGGGACAGCGGCTACACCTTC,CASSSAGDSGYTF,-,TRBD1,TRBV25-1,TRBJ1-2
TGTGCCAGCAGTTCCCTACAGGGGGGGAACACTGAAGCTTTCTTT,CASSSLQGGNTEAFF,few,TRBD1,TRBV28,TRBJ1-1
TGTGCCAGCAGTTCGGGGGGGTATCAGCCCCAGCATTTT,CASSSGGYQPQHF,-,-,TRBV27,TRBJ1-5
TGCGCCAGCAGCTTGGATAGTAGGGCAGGAGGCTACACCTTC,CASSLDSRAGGYTF,-,-,TRBV5-1,TRBJ1-2
TGTGCCAGCAGTGACCCGGGGAGCTCTGGAAACACCATATATTTT,CASSDPGSSGNTIYF,-,-,TRBV2,TRBJ1-3
TGTGCCAGCAGCTTAGGGACTACCGGATACAATGAGCAGTTCTTC,CASSLGTTGYNEQFF,-,TRBD2,TRBV5-6,TRBJ2-1
TGCAGCGCTGATACCGGGGGGAAATACGAGCAGTACTTC,CSADTGGKYEQYF,-,TRBD2,TRBV29-1,TRBJ2-7
TGTGCCAGCAGCTTAAGCCCATCTGGGAACACTGAAGCTTTCTTT,CASSLSPSGNTEAFF,-,-,TRBV7-6,TRBJ1-1
TGTGCCAGCAGACAATTGGGGACTAGCGGGGGATCCTACAATGAGCAGTTCTTC,CASRQLGTSGGSYNEQFF,-,TRBD2,TRBV2,TRBJ2-1
TGTGCCTGGAGTCCTCGGAGGGACTATGGCTACACCTTC,CAWSPRRDYGYTF,-,-,TRBV30,TRBJ1-2
TGTGCCAGCAGCTTAGATGGGAGCAGTAGTGATGAGCAGTTCTTC,CASSLDGSSSDEQFF,-,-,TRBV7-2,TRBJ2-1
TGTGCCAGCTCACCCGGACGGGACGCGGCCAACTATGGCTACACCTTC,CASSPGRDAANYGYTF,-,-,TRBV18,TRBJ1-2
TGCGCCAGCAGCCTTGGACTAGGCTCTGGGGCCAACGTCCTGACTTTC,CASSLGLGSGANVLTF,once,TRBD2,TRBV4-3,TRBJ2-6
TGTGCCAGTAGTATAGGGACAGTAAACACTGAAGCTTTCTTT,CASSIGTVNTEAFF,-,-,TRBV19,TRBJ1-1
TGTGCCAGCAGACTTAGCGGGGGGGCCTACAATGAGCAGTTCTTC,CASRLSGGAYNEQFF,-,TRBD2,TRBV7-9,TRBJ2-1
TGTGCCAGCAGCTCGGGACAGGGGTTAGGCAATGAGCAGTTCTTC,CASSSGQGLGNEQFF,-,TRBD1,TRBV7-3,TRBJ2-1
TGTGCCAGCAGGTCGGACGAAGCTGGTGAGCAGTTCTTC,CASRSDEAGEQFF,-,-,TRBV2,TRBJ2-1
TGCGCCAGCAGCTTGGCGGGACTAGCGGGGATTCTCACAGATACGCAGTATTTT,CASSLAGLAGILTDTQYF,-,TRBD2,TRBV5-1,TRBJ2-3
TGTGCCAGCAGCTTAAAACCGGGACAGGAGATGGAAGCTTTCTTT,CASSLKPGQEMEAFF,-,TRBD1,TRBV7-3,TRBJ1-1
TGTGCCAGCAGCCAGTCGGTTTACGAGCAGTACTTC,CASSQSVYEQYF,-,-,TRBV11-2,TRBJ2-7
TGTGCCAGCAGTAAGGGTCAGGGACAGGGTGAAGCTTTCTTT,CASSKGQGQGEAFF,-,TRBD1,TRBV2,TRBJ1-1
TGTGCCAGTAGTATGGGGAGGAATCAGCCCCAGCATTTT,CASSMGRNQPQHF,-,-,TRBV19,TRBJ1-5
TGTGCCAGCAGCCCAGACATAGGGCAGGGGGTGAACACCGGGGAGCTGTTTTTT,CASSPDIGQGVNTGELFF,-,TRBD1,TRBV14,TRBJ2-2
TGTGCCAGCAGCTTAGGACCCCAGGATAATTCACCCCTCCACTTT,CASSLGPQDNSPLHF,-,-,TRBV7-2,TRBJ1-6
TGTGCCAGTAGTCCCGACAGGGGGCGGGAAAAAACTGAAGCTTTCTTT,CASSPDRGREKTEAFF,-,TRBD1,TRBV19,TRBJ1-1
TGTGCCAGCATTCTACAGGGTTACGGCACTGAAGCTTTCTTT,CASILQGYGTEAFF,few,-,TRBV2,TRBJ1-1
TGTGCCACCAGCAGAGGAGGCAAGAACACCGGGGAGCTGTTTTTT,CATSRGGKNTGELFF,-,-,TRBV15,TRBJ2-2
TGTGCCAGCAGTGAAGGATCCCTAGCGGGGGTGCAGTTCTTC,CASSEGSLAGVQFF,-,TRBD2,TRBV2,TRBJ2-1
TGTGCCAGCAGTTATTCGGGACAAAGCTCCTACAATGAGCAGTTCTTC,CASSYSGQSSYNEQFF,-,-,TRBV6-5,TRBJ2-1
TGTGCCACCAGCAGAGACTCGACGGGTAACTATGGCTACACCTTC,CATSRDSTGNYGYTF,-,-,TRBV15,TRBJ1-2